These T cell receptor beta chains were read from a single sample in a study of cytotoxic CD8 clonotypes in ibrutinib-treated CLL. Assay used: immunoSEQ multiplex PCR; TCRdb lists only in-frame clones, some missing. The sample contains some 140,000 clones, around 84% of which appear only once. The sample here was PBMCs, taken after 24 months of ibrutinib treatment. The receptors were gathered from a human donor with chronic lymphocytic leukemia. CDR3s include the opening cysteine and the closing phenylalanine or tryptophan. The order of the fields is CDR3 length, V gene, clone size, D gene, J gene, CDR3 protein, CDR3 DNA. D genes are given only for firm matches. Size is stated for part of the rows, as once, few or many counts, or as a class when the clone is expanded.

cdr3_length: 15
v_call: TRBV2
clone_size: NA
d_call: NA
j_call: TRBJ1-3
cdr3_aa: CASRSRLKRGNTIYF
cdr3_nt: TGTGCCAGCAGATCCAGGCTTAAGCGTGGAAACACCATATATTTT

cdr3_length: 15
v_call: TRBV30
clone_size: NA
d_call: TRBD1
j_call: TRBJ1-2
cdr3_aa: CAWSPLTGGEFGYTF
cdr3_nt: TGTGCCTGGAGTCCCCTGACAGGGGGGGAGTTTGGCTACACCTTC

cdr3_length: 16
v_call: TRBV5-1
clone_size: NA
d_call: TRBD1
j_call: TRBJ2-7
cdr3_aa: CASSHMPGTGGDEQYF
cdr3_nt: TGCGCCAGCAGCCATATGCCCGGGACAGGGGGCGACGAGCAGTACTTC

cdr3_length: 13
v_call: TRBV29-1
clone_size: NA
d_call: TRBD1
j_call: TRBJ2-7
cdr3_aa: CSVRQGAGYEQYF
cdr3_nt: TGCAGCGTTCGACAGGGGGCAGGGTACGAGCAGTACTTC

cdr3_length: 17
v_call: TRBV7-9
clone_size: NA
d_call: NA
j_call: TRBJ2-5
cdr3_aa: CASSSGQGGGPQETQYF
cdr3_nt: TGTGCCAGCAGCTCAGGACAGGGAGGGGGCCCCCAAGAGACCCAGTACTTC

cdr3_length: 14
v_call: TRBV5-5
clone_size: NA
d_call: TRBD1
j_call: TRBJ2-7
cdr3_aa: CASRAGTVPYEQYF
cdr3_nt: TGTGCCAGCAGGGCCGGGACAGTACCCTACGAGCAGTACTTC

cdr3_length: 17
v_call: TRBV5-1
clone_size: once
d_call: NA
j_call: TRBJ1-4
cdr3_aa: CASSLAGTGGLGEKLFF
cdr3_nt: TGCGCCAGCAGCTTGGCGGGGACGGGCGGCCTGGGTGAAAAACTGTTTTTT

cdr3_length: 13
v_call: TRBV29-1
clone_size: NA
d_call: NA
j_call: TRBJ2-6
cdr3_aa: CSVQDTGANVLTF
cdr3_nt: TGCAGCGTCCAGGACACTGGGGCCAACGTCCTGACTTTC

cdr3_length: 16
v_call: TRBV10-3
clone_size: NA
d_call: TRBD1
j_call: TRBJ2-2
cdr3_aa: CAISEPGQGYTGELFF
cdr3_nt: TGTGCCATCAGTGAGCCGGGACAGGGTTACACCGGGGAGCTGTTTTTT

cdr3_length: 15
v_call: TRBV10-3
clone_size: NA
d_call: NA
j_call: TRBJ1-6
cdr3_aa: CAISVGTTYNSPLHF
cdr3_nt: TGTGCCATCAGTGTAGGGACTACCTATAATTCACCCCTCCACTTT